Below, 8 T cell receptor beta chains from the same sample are listed, as sequenced in a study of spatial heterogeneity in lung cancer. The time point denotes: sample taken at primary tumor resection. The study sequenced unsorted whole RNA from tumor, nontumor lung or frozen PBMC. TCRdb used MiXCR to reprocess the 5' RACE reads, holding one entry per CDR3 protein. Among 20,000 to 30,000 distinct CDR3 sequences, roughly 4.5% were seen once, and the ten largest hold 5.2%. The sequencing here drew on PBMCs, taken at surgery. The receptors derive from a male donor with early-stage non-small cell lung cancer.

This clonotype appeared many times. The chain employs TRBV2 and TRBJ2-4; a possible D gene is TRBD2 (5 bases). Trimming took off 3 bases at V and 16 bases at J, with 13 bases between the two ends. This CDR3 comprises 11 residues. Germline CDR1 reads SNHLY; CDR2 reads FYNNEI. CDR3 bases: TGTGCCAGCAGTGATGCAGAGCGGAGTTACTTC. It codes for CASSDAERSYF.

This clonotype was counted ten times or more. This chain links TRBV5-4 with TRBJ2-7; possibly TRBD1 or TRBD2 for D (5 bases each). Trimming removed 0 bases at V and 3 bases at J, with 13 bases between. CDR1 and CDR2 (germline): SGHNT, YYREEE (reference sequence). The CDR3 covers 15 residues. For the CDR3, the DNA is TGTGCCAGCAGCTTGGATTGGGGACGGAGCTACGAGCAGTACTTC. Translating gives CASSLDWGRSYEQYF.

Ten or more counts support this clonotype. Here the CDR3 reads CASTESGSFLEQYF. For the CDR3, the DNA is TGTGCCAGCACCGAAAGCGGGAGTTTTCTCGAGCAGTACTTC. The rearrangement uses TRBV28 and TRBJ2-7, with TRBD2 matching 8 bases. The V gene's germline CDR1 is MDHEN and CDR2 SYDVKM. CDR3 length: 14 residues. V lost 7 bases to trimming and J lost 6 bases; unmatched junction nucleotides: 11.

This clonotype was detected many times. The chain joins TRBV18 to TRBJ1-1; no reliable D call. The CDR3 sequence is 16 residues long. Trimming pared 10 bases from V and 3 bases from J, leaving 24 bases between. Germline lookup yields CDR1 KGHSH and CDR2 LQKENI. The CDR3 loop reads CATAYLESLGYTEAFF. DNA for the CDR3: TGTGCCACCGCATACTTGGAATCCCTTGGTTACACTGAAGCTTTCTTT.

This clonotype was seen many times. V gene TRBV3-1 combines with J gene TRBJ1-1; no clear D gene. CDR1 LGHDT and CDR2 YNNKEL come from the germline V gene (reference sequence). The length of the CDR3 is 14 residues. The V end was cut by 4 bases, the J end by 1 base, with 10 bases between. CDR3 DNA: TGTGCCAGCAGCCTTGGGAACCCGAACACTGAAGCTTTCTTT. This sequence encodes CASSLGNPNTEAFF.

This clonotype has a count of ten or more. The V gene is TRBV5-1, the J gene TRBJ2-7; 7 bases are shared with TRBD1. Germline lookup yields CDR1 SGHRS and CDR2 YFSETQ. Trimming cost V 3 bases and J 1 base; bases outside gene matches: 7. The CDR3 is made up of 15 amino acids. The CDR3 region is CASSWRTGPSYEQYF. DNA of the CDR3: TGCGCCAGCAGCTGGCGGACAGGCCCTTCCTACGAGCAGTACTTC.

This clonotype is classed as medium-sized. The chain joins TRBV7-8 to TRBJ2-1; D possibly corresponds to TRBD2 (5 bases). This CDR3 comprises 16 residues. Germline V gene sequence: CDR1 SGHVS, CDR2 FQNEAQ. Between the trimmed V and J ends, which lost 5 bases and 2 bases, there was a span of 16 bases. The CDR3 DNA is TGTGCCAGCAGCCCCTCAGGACTGGCGACCTACAATGAGCAGTTCTTC. Protein product: CASSPSGLATYNEQFF.

For this clonotype: A read error may explain this, as a much larger clone is one base away. This chain joins TRBV21-1 and TRBJ2-2; no DNA check was done on the table's D call, TRBD2. TRBV21-1 is a known pseudogene. CDR3 size: 19 residues. In DNA, the CDR3 is TGTGCCAGCAACAAAGTAAGGCAGGGACTAGCGGACGTTTTCGGGGAGCTGTTTTTT. Its translation: CASNKVRQGLADVFGELFF.